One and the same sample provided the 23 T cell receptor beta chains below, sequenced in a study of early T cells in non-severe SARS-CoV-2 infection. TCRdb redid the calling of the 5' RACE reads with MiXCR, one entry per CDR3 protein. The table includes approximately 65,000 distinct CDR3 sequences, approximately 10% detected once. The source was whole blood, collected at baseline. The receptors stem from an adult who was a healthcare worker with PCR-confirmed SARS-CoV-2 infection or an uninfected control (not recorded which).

CDR3 bases: TGTGCCAGCAGCTTAGAGTTGGGGAGCCTCCAAGAGACCCAGTACTTC. Its protein is CASSLELGSLQETQYF. The chain combines TRBV7-9 with TRBJ2-5; tentative D call: TRBD2 (5 bases). The CDR3 extends over 16 amino acids. The germline V gene encodes CDR1 SEHNR and CDR2 FQNEAQ (reference sequence). The ends were cut back, 1 base at V and 1 base at J, with 13 bases in the middle.

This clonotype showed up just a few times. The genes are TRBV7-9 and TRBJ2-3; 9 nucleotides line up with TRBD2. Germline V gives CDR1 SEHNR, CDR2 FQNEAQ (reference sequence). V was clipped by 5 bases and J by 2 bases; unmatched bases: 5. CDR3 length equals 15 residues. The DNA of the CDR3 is TGTGCCAGCAGCCCAATAGCGGGGGTCACAGATACGCAGTATTTT. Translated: CASSPIAGVTDTQYF.

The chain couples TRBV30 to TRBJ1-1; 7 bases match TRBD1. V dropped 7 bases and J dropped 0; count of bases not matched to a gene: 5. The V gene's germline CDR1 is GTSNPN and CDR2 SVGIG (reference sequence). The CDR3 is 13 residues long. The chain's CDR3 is CASPGQMNTEAFF. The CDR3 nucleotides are TGTGCCTCACCGGGACAGATGAACACTGAAGCTTTCTTT.

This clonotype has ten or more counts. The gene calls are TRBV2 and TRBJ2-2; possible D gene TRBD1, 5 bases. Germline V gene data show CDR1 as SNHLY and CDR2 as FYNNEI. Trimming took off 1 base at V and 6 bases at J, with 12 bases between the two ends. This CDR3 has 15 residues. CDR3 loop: CASSEGRVMPGELFF. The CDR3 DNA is TGTGCCAGCAGTGAAGGCAGGGTAATGCCCGGGGAGCTGTTTTTT.

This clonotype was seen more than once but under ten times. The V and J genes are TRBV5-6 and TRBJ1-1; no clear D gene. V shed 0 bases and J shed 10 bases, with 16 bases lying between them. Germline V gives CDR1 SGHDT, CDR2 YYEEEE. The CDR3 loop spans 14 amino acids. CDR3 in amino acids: CASSLDEGTGLAFF. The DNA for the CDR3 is TGTGCCAGCAGCTTGGACGAGGGTACGGGGTTAGCTTTCTTT. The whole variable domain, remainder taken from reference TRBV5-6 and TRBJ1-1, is DAGVTQSPTHLIKTRGQQVTLRCSPKSGHDTVSWYQQALGQGPQFIFQYYEEEERQRGNFPDRFSGHQFPNYSSELNVNALLLGDSALYLCASSLDEGTGLAFFGQGTRLTVV.

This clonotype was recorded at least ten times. The CDR3 DNA sequence: TGCGCCAGCAGCTTTAGGGCTAGCGGGGGTCCCGATGAGCAGTTCTTC. Its translation is CASSFRASGGPDEQFF. The V gene is TRBV5-1, the J gene TRBJ2-1; 10 nucleotides agree with TRBD2. Trimming cost V 2 bases and J 8 bases; bases outside gene matches: 10. This CDR3 region has 16 residues. CDR1 and CDR2 (germline): SGHRS, YFSETQ.

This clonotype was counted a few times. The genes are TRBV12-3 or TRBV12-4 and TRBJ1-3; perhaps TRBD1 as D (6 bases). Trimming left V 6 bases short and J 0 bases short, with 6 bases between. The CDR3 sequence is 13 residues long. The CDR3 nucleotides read TGTGCCAGCAGACAGGGCTCTGGAAACACCATATATTTT. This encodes CASRQGSGNTIYF.

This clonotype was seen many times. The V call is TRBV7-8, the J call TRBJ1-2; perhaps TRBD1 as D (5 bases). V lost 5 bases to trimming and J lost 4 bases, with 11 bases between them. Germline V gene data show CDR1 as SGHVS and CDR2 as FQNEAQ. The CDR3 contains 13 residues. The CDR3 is CASSPPGLYGYTF. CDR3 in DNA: TGTGCCAGCAGCCCCCCGGGGCTCTATGGCTACACCTTC.

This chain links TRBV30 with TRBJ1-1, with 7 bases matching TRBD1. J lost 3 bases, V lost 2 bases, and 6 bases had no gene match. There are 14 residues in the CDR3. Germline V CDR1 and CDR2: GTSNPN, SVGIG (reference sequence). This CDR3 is CAWSRQGGYTEAFF. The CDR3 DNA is TGTGCCTGGAGTCGGCAGGGGGGTTACACTGAAGCTTTCTTT.

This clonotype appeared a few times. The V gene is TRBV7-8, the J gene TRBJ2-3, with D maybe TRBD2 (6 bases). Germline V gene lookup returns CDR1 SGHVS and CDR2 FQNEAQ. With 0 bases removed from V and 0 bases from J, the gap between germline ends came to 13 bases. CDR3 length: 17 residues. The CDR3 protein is CASSLAPSGPSTDTQYF. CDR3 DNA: TGTGCCAGCAGCTTAGCTCCGAGCGGGCCGAGCACAGATACGCAGTATTTT.

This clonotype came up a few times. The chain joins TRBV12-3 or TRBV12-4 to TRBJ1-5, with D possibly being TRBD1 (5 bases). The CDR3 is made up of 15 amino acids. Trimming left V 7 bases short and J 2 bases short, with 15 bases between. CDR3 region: CASTRQLRGNQPQHF. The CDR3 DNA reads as TGTGCCAGCACAAGACAGTTAAGGGGCAATCAGCCCCAGCATTTT.

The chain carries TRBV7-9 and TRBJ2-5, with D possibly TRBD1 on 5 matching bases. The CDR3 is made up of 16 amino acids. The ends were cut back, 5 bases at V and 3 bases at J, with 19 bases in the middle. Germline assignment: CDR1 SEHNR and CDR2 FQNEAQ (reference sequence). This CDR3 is CASSPDWGSPKETQYF. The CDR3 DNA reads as TGTGCCAGCAGCCCAGATTGGGGCTCCCCCAAAGAGACCCAGTACTTC.

This CDR3 reads CSADRDGRYEQYF. CDR3 DNA sequence: TGCAGTGCAGACCGGGACGGACGCTACGAGCAGTACTTC. The V gene is TRBV20-1, the J gene TRBJ2-7; D might be TRBD1 or TRBD2, each matching 5 bases. CDR3 size: 13 residues. Trimming cost V 6 bases and J 3 bases, with 15 bases left between them. The germline CDR1 and CDR2 sequences are DFQATT and SNEGSKA (reference sequence).

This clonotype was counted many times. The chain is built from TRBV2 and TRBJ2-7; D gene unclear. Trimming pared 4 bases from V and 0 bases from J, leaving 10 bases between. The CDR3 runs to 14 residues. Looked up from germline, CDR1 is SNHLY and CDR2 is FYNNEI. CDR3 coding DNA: TGTGCCAGCAGTGGGGGATATAACTCCTACGAGCAGTACTTC. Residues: CASSGGYNSYEQYF. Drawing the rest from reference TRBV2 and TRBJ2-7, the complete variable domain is EPEVTQTPSHQVTQMGQEVILRCVPISNHLYFYWYRQILGQKVEFLVSFYNNEISEKSEIFDDQFSVERPDGSNFTLKIRSTKLEDSAMYFCASSGGYNSYEQYFGPGTRLTVT.

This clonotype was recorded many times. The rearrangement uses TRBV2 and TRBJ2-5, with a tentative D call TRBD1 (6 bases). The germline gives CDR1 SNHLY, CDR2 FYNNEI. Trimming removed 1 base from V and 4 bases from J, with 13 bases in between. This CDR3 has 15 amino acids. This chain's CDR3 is CASSEGTNRAETQYF. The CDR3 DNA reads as TGTGCCAGCAGTGAAGGGACCAACAGGGCAGAGACCCAGTACTTC. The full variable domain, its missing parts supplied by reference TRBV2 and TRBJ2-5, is EPEVTQTPSHQVTQMGQEVILRCVPISNHLYFYWYRQILGQKVEFLVSFYNNEISEKSEIFDDQFSVERPDGSNFTLKIRSTKLEDSAMYFCASSEGTNRAETQYFGPGTRLLVL.

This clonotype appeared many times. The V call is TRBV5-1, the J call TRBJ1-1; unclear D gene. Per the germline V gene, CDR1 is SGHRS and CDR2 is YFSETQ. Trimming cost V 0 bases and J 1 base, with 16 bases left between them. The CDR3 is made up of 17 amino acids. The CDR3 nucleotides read TGCGCCAGCAGCTTGGCCGGCGCCTTACATGCGAACACTGAAGCTTTCTTT. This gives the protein CASSLAGALHANTEAFF.

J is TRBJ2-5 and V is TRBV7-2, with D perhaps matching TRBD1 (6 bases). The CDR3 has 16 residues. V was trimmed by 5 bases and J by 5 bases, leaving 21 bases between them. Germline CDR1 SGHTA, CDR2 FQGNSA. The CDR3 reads CASSPRRGGWGETQYF. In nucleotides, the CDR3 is TGTGCCAGCAGCCCGCGTAGAGGGGGTTGGGGCGAGACCCAGTACTTC.

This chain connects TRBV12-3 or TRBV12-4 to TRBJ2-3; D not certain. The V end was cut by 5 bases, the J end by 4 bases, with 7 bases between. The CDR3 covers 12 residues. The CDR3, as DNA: TGTGCCAGCAGTGCGACTGCAGATACGCAGTATTTT. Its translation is CASSATADTQYF.

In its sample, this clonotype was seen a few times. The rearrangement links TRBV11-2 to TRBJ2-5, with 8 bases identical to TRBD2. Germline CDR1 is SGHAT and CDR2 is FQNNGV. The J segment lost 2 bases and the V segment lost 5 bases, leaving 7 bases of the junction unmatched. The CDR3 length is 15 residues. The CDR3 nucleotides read TGTGCCAGCAGCCAAGCGGGGGCCCAACAAGAGACCCAGTACTTC. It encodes CASSQAGAQQETQYF. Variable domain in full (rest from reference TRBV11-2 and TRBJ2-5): EAGVAQSPRYKIIEKRQSVAFWCNPISGHATLYWYQQILGQGPKLLIQFQNNGVVDDSQLPKDRFSAERLKGVDSTLKIQPAKLEDSAVYLCASSQAGAQQETQYFGPGTRLLVL.

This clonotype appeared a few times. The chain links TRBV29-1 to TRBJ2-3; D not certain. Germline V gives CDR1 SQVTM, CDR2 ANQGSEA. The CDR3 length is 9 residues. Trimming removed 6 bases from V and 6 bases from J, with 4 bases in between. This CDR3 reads CSVGDTQYF. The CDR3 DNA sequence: TGCAGCGTGGGGGATACGCAGTATTTT.

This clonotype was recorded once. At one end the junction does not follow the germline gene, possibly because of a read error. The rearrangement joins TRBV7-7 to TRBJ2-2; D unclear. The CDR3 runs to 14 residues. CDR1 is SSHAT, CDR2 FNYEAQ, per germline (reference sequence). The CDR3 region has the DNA TGTGCTAGCAGCTTAGCCCCAGGCGCCGGGGAGCTGTTTTTT. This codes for CASSLAPGAGELFF.

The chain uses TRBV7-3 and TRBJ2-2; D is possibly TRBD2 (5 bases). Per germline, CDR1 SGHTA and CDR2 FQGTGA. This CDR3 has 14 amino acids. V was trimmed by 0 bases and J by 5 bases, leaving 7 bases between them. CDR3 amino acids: CASSLTPGTGELFF. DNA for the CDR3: TGTGCCAGCAGCTTAACTCCGGGGACCGGGGAGCTGTTTTTT.

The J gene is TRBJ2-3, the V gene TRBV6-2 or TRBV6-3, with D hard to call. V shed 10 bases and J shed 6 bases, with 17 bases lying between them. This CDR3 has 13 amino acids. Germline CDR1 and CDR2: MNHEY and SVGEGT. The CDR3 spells CAIGLSRADTQYF. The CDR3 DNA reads TGTGCCATCGGATTATCTCGGGCGGATACGCAGTATTTT.